These 7 T cell receptor beta chains came from one sample sequenced in a study of OX40 agonist ivuxolimab in advanced cancers. The protocol was immunoSEQ multiplex PCR, while the TCRdb copy is restricted to in-frame clones and leaves out a portion. The sample holds more than 65,000 clones, roughly 81% seen once. The specimen comprised CD4+ or CD8+ T cells sorted from blood, sampled in a trial of the OX40 agonist ivuxolimab. These receptors all stem from an adult with an advanced solid tumor such as melanoma, head and neck, liver or kidney cancer.

This rearrangement joins TRBV5-8 to TRBJ2-3; TRBD2 agrees at 14 bases. Per germline, CDR1 SGHTS and CDR2 YDEGEE. V was pared by 4 bases and J by 1 base, with 5 bases of the junction left unmatched. CDR3 length: 17 residues. CDR3 sequence reads: CASSVGLAGVGTDTQYF. DNA for the CDR3: TGTGCCAGCAGCGTGGGACTAGCGGGAGTTGGCACAGATACGCAGTATTTT.

The chain carries TRBV4-3 and TRBJ1-2; D call uncertain. V was shortened by 0 bases and J by 1 base, with 9 bases between the two germline ends. The CDR3 contains 15 residues. Germline CDR1 LGHNA, CDR2 YSLEER. CDR3 loop: CASSQDGSNNYGYTF. CDR3 coding DNA: TGCGCCAGCAGCCAAGATGGGAGCAATAACTATGGCTACACCTTC.

CDR3 in amino acids: CASRHGGHLDYGYTF. For the CDR3, the DNA is TGTGCCAGCAGACACGGTGGTCACCTCGACTATGGCTACACCTTC. The chain joins TRBV6-5 to TRBJ1-2; D ambiguous. The CDR3 has 15 residues. V lost 6 bases and J lost 3, with 17 bases in between. Germline-derived CDR1 and CDR2 are MNHEY and SVGAGI.

V usage is TRBV5-8 and J usage is TRBJ2-5; D call uncertain. Trimming took 1 base from V and 0 from J, leaving 1 base between them. This CDR3 has 12 residues. Looked up from germline, CDR1 is SGHTS and CDR2 is YDEGEE. The CDR3 DNA sequence: TGTGCCAGCAGCTTGTACCAAGAGACCCAGTACTTC. Its translation: CASSLYQETQYF.

The chain has TRBV6-5 and TRBJ1-3, with 7 bases that match TRBD1. Trimming at V came to 0 bases and at J to 2 bases, leaving 4 bases not matched to a gene. Per the germline V gene, CDR1 is MNHEY and CDR2 is SVGAGI. There are 16 residues in the CDR3. The CDR3 protein is CASSYSGTAAGNTIYF. DNA for the CDR3: TGTGCCAGCAGTTACTCCGGGACAGCCGCTGGAAACACCATATATTTT.

The chain uses TRBV5-4 and TRBJ1-1; D unresolved. V lost 3 bases and J lost 0, with 9 bases in between. Germline loops: CDR1 SGHNT, CDR2 YYREEE (reference sequence). The CDR3 is made up of 14 amino acids. The CDR3 reads CASSSTSMNTEAFF. As DNA, the CDR3 is TGTGCCAGCAGCTCCACCAGCATGAACACTGAAGCTTTCTTT.

This clone has only one observation. J is TRBJ2-2 and V is TRBV6-5; D not certain. The CDR3 runs 13 residues. Germline values: CDR1 MNHEY, CDR2 SVGAGI. With 7 bases removed from V and 2 bases from J, the gap between germline ends came to 8 bases. CDR3 amino acids: CASTNLNTGELFF. The CDR3 bases are TGTGCCAGCACCAACCTAAACACCGGGGAGCTGTTTTTT.